The 24 T cell receptor beta chains below were found in one sample sequenced in a study of CD8+CD57+ T cells in acquired aplastic anemia. TCR beta VDJ and CDR3 profiles were obtained from a genomic DNA template. MiXCR, run by TCRdb on the reads, gives a single entry per CDR3 protein. The sample includes over 150,000 distinct CDR3 sequences, roughly half of them seen just once. The specimen sequenced was sorted CD4+, CD8+, or CD8+CD57+ T cells (not recorded which) from PBMCs. Receptors were obtained from a human donor in good health, serving as a control.

This chain connects TRBV19 to TRBJ1-1; D might be TRBD1 (6 bases). This CDR3 contains 13 residues. Germline CDR1 is LNHDA and CDR2 is SQIVND (reference sequence). Trimming pared 6 bases from V and 8 bases from J, leaving 16 bases between. The CDR3: CASRKQGELEAFF. The CDR3 coding sequence is TGTGCCAGTAGGAAACAGGGTGAGTTGGAAGCTTTCTTT.

Of note for this clonotype: It may be a read error: a sequence one base away is much more abundant. The chain joins TRBV20-1 to TRBJ2-7, with D possibly being TRBD1 (5 bases). The CDR3 has 13 amino acids. V was shortened by 3 bases and J by 3 bases, with 12 bases between the two germline ends. Germline loops: CDR1 DFQATT, CDR2 SNEGSKA (reference sequence). DNA of the CDR3: TGCAGTGCTAGGGGGATACAGGTCTACGAGCAGTACTTC. It codes for CSARGIQVYEQYF.

The rearrangement uses TRBV5-1 and TRBJ2-7; D is ambiguous. The CDR3 has 14 amino acids. The V end was cut by 0 bases, the J end by 2 bases, with 9 bases between. Per germline, CDR1 SGHRS and CDR2 YFSETQ. The CDR3 bases are TGCGCCAGCAGCTTGGCCGTGGGCCCCTACGAGCAGTACTTC. Its protein is CASSLAVGPYEQYF.

The V call is TRBV27, the J call TRBJ1-4; D unresolved. Germline CDR1 MNHEY, CDR2 SMNVEV (reference sequence). There are 13 residues in the CDR3. V was trimmed by 6 bases and J by 5 bases, leaving 10 bases between them. CDR3 sequence reads: CASSPRMNEKLFF. For the CDR3, the DNA is TGTGCCAGCAGCCCCCGGATGAATGAAAAACTGTTTTTT.

The sample holds many counts of this clonotype. The rearrangement links TRBV7-8 to TRBJ1-5; 7 bases align to TRBD1. V shed 2 bases and J 9 bases; nucleotides not matched to a gene: 7. CDR1 and CDR2 (germline): SGHVS, FQNEAQ. This CDR3 spans 14 amino acids. The CDR3 here is CASSLQGGERPQHF. The CDR3 region has the DNA TGTGCCAGCAGCTTACAGGGGGGGGAGAGGCCCCAGCATTTT.

V and J are TRBV7-7 and TRBJ2-2; D is unclear. CDR1 SSHAT and CDR2 FNYEAQ come from the germline V gene (reference sequence). This CDR3 is 15 amino acids long. Trimming removed 1 base at V and 5 bases at J, with 11 bases between. CDR3 nucleotide sequence: TGTGCCAGCAGCTTAGGCCGTGAAGGGACCGGGGAGCTGTTTTTT. Protein product: CASSLGREGTGELFF.

This clonotype was seen a single time. The chain uses TRBV10-3 and TRBJ2-7, with D perhaps TRBD1 or TRBD2 (5 bases each). V gave up 6 bases and J gave up 3 bases, with 9 bases separating them. This CDR3 is 12 amino acids long. Germline V lookup: CDR1 ENHRY, CDR2 SYGVKD. The CDR3 DNA reads as TGTGCCATCAGACGGGACGGCTACGAGCAGTACTTC. It encodes CAIRRDGYEQYF.

V and J are TRBV7-9 and TRBJ2-7, with D hard to call. Germline V gene sequence: CDR1 SEHNR, CDR2 FQNEAQ (reference sequence). The CDR3 totals 14 residues. V was cut by 5 bases and J by 2 bases, with 13 bases left in between. CDR3: CASSRASRTYEQYF. CDR3 nucleotide sequence: TGTGCCAGCAGCCGCGCGTCCCGGACCTACGAGCAGTACTTC.

V gene TRBV19 combines with J gene TRBJ2-3; D is possibly TRBD1 (5 bases). Between the trimmed V and J ends, which lost 3 bases and 14 bases, there was a span of 12 bases. This CDR3 spans 11 amino acids. CDR1 and CDR2 from the germline V gene are LNHDA and SQIVND (reference sequence). CDR3 loop: CASSMRTWAYF. CDR3 nucleotide sequence: TGTGCCAGTAGTATGCGGACATGGGCGTATTTT.

This clonotype has just one count. One end of the junction does not line up with germline, which may come from a read error. The chain has TRBV7-2 and TRBJ1-6; D may be TRBD1 (6 bases). CDR1 is SGHTA and CDR2 is FQGNSA in the germline V gene. CDR3 length: 17 residues. Written as DNA, the CDR3 is TGTGCCAGTAGCTCGCCTATCTACAGGGTCGATAATTCACCCCTCCACTTT. Amino acids: CASSSPIYRVDNSPLHF.

This chain's CDR3 is CASSGGTTYEQYF. Here the CDR3 DNA reads TGCGCCAGCAGTGGCGGCACTACCTACGAGCAGTACTTC. The chain recombines TRBV10-2 with TRBJ2-7; D ambiguous. V lost 4 bases to trimming and J lost 2 bases, with 9 bases between them. Germline CDR1 is WSHSY and CDR2 is SAAADI. This CDR3 spans 13 amino acids.

The CDR3 DNA reads as TGTGCCAGCAGCGAATCACAGGGCATTCAGCCCCAGCATTTT. Translated, it gives CASSESQGIQPQHF. The chain couples TRBV7-2 to TRBJ1-5; D might be TRBD1 (6 bases). Germline V lookup: CDR1 SGHTA, CDR2 FQGNSA. The CDR3 spans 14 residues. V was shortened by 5 bases and J by 6 bases, with 14 bases between the two germline ends.

The J gene is TRBJ1-1, the V gene TRBV12-3 or TRBV12-4; tentative D call: TRBD1 (5 bases). The CDR3 has 15 amino acids. The V end was cut by 6 bases, the J end by 1 base, with 15 bases between. CDR3 residues: CASSPQQEGNTEAFF. Here the CDR3 DNA reads TGTGCCAGCAGCCCGCAACAGGAGGGGAACACTGAAGCTTTCTTT.

In its sample, this clonotype was seen once. This may come from a read error, since a much larger clone is one base off. This chain joins TRBV12-3 or TRBV12-4 and TRBJ1-4, with TRBD1 matching over 7 bases. CDR3 size: 13 residues. Trimming took 5 bases from V and 9 from J; bases not matched to a gene: 6. DNA of the CDR3: TGTGCCAGCAGTCTAGAGGGGGCTCAAAAACTGTTTTTT. Its translation: CASSLEGAQKLFF.

This clonotype has a handful of counts. This rearrangement joins TRBV7-6 to TRBJ2-1, with 12 bases matching TRBD2. The CDR3 length is 16 residues. Germline V gene sequence: CDR1 SGHVS, CDR2 FNYEAQ. V lost 5 bases, J lost 4 bases, and 6 bases stayed unmatched. The CDR3 protein is CASSIPTSGGYNEQFF. As DNA, the CDR3 is TGTGCCAGCAGCATACCAACTAGCGGGGGGTACAATGAGCAGTTCTTC.

This clonotype was seen many times. CDR3 protein: CASRLAGSGETQYF. The CDR3 DNA is TGTGCCAGCAGACTAGCGGGGTCGGGAGAGACCCAGTACTTC. The rearrangement links TRBV5-6 to TRBJ2-5; the match to TRBD2 covers 10 bases. CDR1 SGHDT and CDR2 YYEEEE come from the germline V gene. CDR3 length: 14 amino acids. V was pared by 5 bases and J by 4 bases, with 5 bases of the junction left unmatched.

The chain is built from TRBV2 and TRBJ1-4; D is uncertain. This CDR3 comprises 12 residues. Trimming shortened V by 7 bases and J by 10 bases, and 13 bases separated the two germline ends. The germline CDR1 and CDR2 sequences are SNHLY and FYNNEI. As DNA, the CDR3 is TGTGCCAGCATACACCCTAGAGCAAAACTGTTTTTT. Amino acids: CASIHPRAKLFF. Full variable domain (missing parts from reference TRBV2 and TRBJ1-4): EPEVTQTPSHQVTQMGQEVILRCVPISNHLYFYWYRQILGQKVEFLVSFYNNEISEKSEIFDDQFSVERPDGSNFTLKIRSTKLEDSAMYFCASIHPRAKLFFGSGTQLSVL.

The chain is built from TRBV10-3 and TRBJ1-2; weak D call: TRBD1 (5 bases). The germline V and J ends were trimmed by 2 bases and 8 bases, with 12 bases remaining between them. In germline, CDR1 is ENHRY, CDR2 SYGVKD. The CDR3 has 13 residues. CDR3 sequence: CAISEVEGRGYTF. CDR3 sequence (DNA): TGTGCCATCAGTGAGGTGGAGGGGCGCGGCTACACCTTC.

This clonotype was counted at least ten times. V and J are TRBV7-2 and TRBJ2-2; D is ambiguous. CDR3 length equals 14 residues. Germline CDR1 SGHTA, CDR2 FQGNSA. The V gene lost 4 bases and the J gene lost 2 bases, with 8 bases spanning the gap. In DNA, the CDR3 is TGTGCCAGCAGCTCGGGCCCTAACACCGGGGAGCTGTTTTTT. It yields the protein CASSSGPNTGELFF.

Concerning this clonotype itself: The conserved final phenylalanine or tryptophan is absent from the CDR3, which likely points to a read error. The chain joins TRBV28 to TRBJ1-2; the match to TRBD1 covers 8 bases. The CDR3 runs 13 residues. Trimming removed 5 bases from V and 5 bases from J; junction bases left unmatched: 4. CDR1 is MDHEN and CDR2 is SYDVKM in the germline V gene. The CDR3 spells CASSPGGEYGYTL. In DNA, the CDR3 is TGTGCCAGCAGTCCAGGGGGCGAATATGGCTACACCCTC.

This clonotype was detected ten times or more. The V call is TRBV10-3, the J call TRBJ1-5; 7 bases match TRBD1. This CDR3 is 15 amino acids long. Per the germline V gene, CDR1 is ENHRY and CDR2 is SYGVKD. V shed 6 bases, J shed 0 bases, and the junction held 5 bases outside the gene matches. The CDR3 coding sequence is TGTGCCATCAGGGGGACAGATTATAGCAATCAGCCCCAGCATTTT. Protein product: CAIRGTDYSNQPQHF.

This clonotype has at least ten counts. The rearrangement links TRBV7-2 to TRBJ1-2, with TRBD1 matching 7 bases. The CDR3 covers 13 residues. Germline CDR1 and CDR2: SGHTA and FQGNSA. With V trimmed by 5 bases and J by 4 bases, 4 bases remained unmatched. CDR3 in DNA: TGTGCCAGCAGCCGACAGGGTGGCTATGGCTACACCTTC. The encoded protein is CASSRQGGYGYTF.

This clonotype showed up many times. The chain recombines TRBV4-2 with TRBJ2-2, with D tentatively TRBD1 (6 bases). The CDR3 covers 17 residues. Trimming removed 0 bases from V and 2 bases from J, with 13 bases in between. Germline CDR1 is LGHNA and CDR2 is YNFKEQ. The CDR3 region has the DNA TGTGCCAGCAGCCAAGAAGGGTCACAGGGTAACACCGGGGAGCTGTTTTTT. It yields the protein CASSQEGSQGNTGELFF.

This sequence joins TRBV6-6 and TRBJ1-4; D uncertain. This CDR3 is 15 amino acids long. The ends were cut back, 7 bases at V and 7 bases at J, with 19 bases in the middle. Germline CDR1 MNHNY, CDR2 SVGAGI (reference sequence). This chain's CDR3 is CASTTTRGIAEKLFF. The DNA for the CDR3 is TGTGCCAGCACCACTACCCGAGGGATCGCTGAAAAACTGTTTTTT.